The 15 T cell receptor beta chains reported below all come from one sample, sequenced in a study of control samples from healthy donors and cancer patients. Here immunoSEQ multiplex PCR was the method, and the copy in TCRdb shows in-frame clones only, minus some. This repertoire shows 70,000 to 85,000 clones, roughly 91% found once; its top ten account for around 17%. Sequences were obtained from blood. The receptors originated from a man aged 45-65 years in good health.

V gene TRBV20-1 combines with J gene TRBJ1-2; tentatively, D is TRBD1 (5 bases). CDR1 and CDR2 from the germline V gene are DFQATT and SNEGSKA (reference sequence). The CDR3 is 11 amino acids. V was pared by 8 bases and J by 8 bases, with 15 bases between. The CDR3 DNA reads as TGCAGTCCATTAGGTTGGGGCGGCTACACCTTC. Its protein product is CSPLGWGGYTF.

V and J are TRBV24-1 and TRBJ2-4; D might be TRBD1 (5 bases). This CDR3 spans 13 amino acids. The germline V and J ends were trimmed by 5 bases and 6 bases, with 10 bases remaining between them. Germline assignment: CDR1 KGHDR and CDR2 SFDVKD. The CDR3 region is CATSAGAGNIQYF. The CDR3, as DNA: TGTGCCACCAGTGCTGGGGCCGGAAACATTCAGTACTTC.

The chain carries TRBV5-4 and TRBJ2-1; 7 bases map to TRBD1. The length of the CDR3 is 16 residues. The V gene's germline CDR1 is SGHNT and CDR2 YYREEE (reference sequence). V lost 0 bases to trimming and J lost 5 bases; unmatched junction nucleotides: 8. The CDR3 bases are TGTGCCAGCAGCTTGGATGGGGGACAGTTAAACAATGAGCAGTTCTTC. This gives the protein CASSLDGGQLNNEQFF.

This clone has only one observation. The chain combines TRBV27 with TRBJ1-3; D not certain. Germline CDR1 MNHEY, CDR2 SMNVEV (reference sequence). The CDR3 length is 12 residues. Deletions cut 6 bases from V and 2 bases from J, with 5 bases between. CDR3 nucleotides: TGTGCCAGCAGGGATCCTGGAAACACCATATATTTT. Protein product: CASRDPGNTIYF.

The genes are TRBV5-6 and TRBJ1-2, with D hard to call. Germline-derived CDR1 and CDR2 are SGHDT and YYEEEE. The germline V and J ends were trimmed by 4 bases and 1 base, with 14 bases remaining between them. CDR3 length: 15 amino acids. CDR3: CASSPQGPLNYGYTF. The CDR3, as DNA: TGTGCCAGCAGCCCCCAAGGACCCCTTAACTATGGCTACACCTTC.

The chain recombines TRBV21-1 with TRBJ2-3; the tabulated D call, TRBD1, remains unverified against the DNA. TRBV21-1 is labeled a pseudogene. This CDR3 comprises 16 residues. CDR3 bases: TGTGCCAGCAGCAAAGTAGTGACAGCGATGACAGATACGCAGTATTTT. This gives the protein CASSKVVTAMTDTQYF.

The gene calls are TRBV6-1 and TRBJ1-1; D not certain. Trimming removed 3 bases at V and 0 bases at J, with 11 bases between. This CDR3 is built from 15 residues. Germline lookup yields CDR1 MNHNS and CDR2 SASEGT. The DNA of the CDR3 is TGTGCCAGCAGTGAGAGCGGACGGTTGAACACTGAAGCTTTCTTT. Translating gives CASSESGRLNTEAFF.

The chain links TRBV30 to TRBJ1-1; 10 positions agree with TRBD1. The ends lost 5 bases at V and 3 bases at J; junction bases unmatched: 6. Germline CDR1 GTSNPN, CDR2 SVGIG (reference sequence). The CDR3 consists of 14 residues. CDR3: CAWDRGLVDTEAFF. The CDR3, as DNA: TGTGCCTGGGACAGGGGGCTAGTGGACACTGAAGCTTTCTTT.

The V call is TRBV30, the J call TRBJ1-2, with D unresolved. Trimming pared 4 bases from V and 4 bases from J, leaving 10 bases between. The CDR3 runs 12 residues. Germline lookup yields CDR1 GTSNPN and CDR2 SVGIG (reference sequence). The CDR3 protein is CAWTHWSYGYTF. CDR3 coding DNA: TGTGCCTGGACACACTGGAGCTATGGCTACACCTTC.

The rearrangement links TRBV5-6 to TRBJ2-4; possible D gene TRBD1, 6 bases. This CDR3 has 15 residues. Trimming left V 0 bases short and J 6 bases short, with 13 bases between. Germline lookup yields CDR1 SGHDT and CDR2 YYEEEE. CDR3 DNA sequence: TGTGCCAGCAGCTTGGGTTTGGGACAACTAAACATTCAGTACTTC. Translated, it gives CASSLGLGQLNIQYF. The full variable domain, its missing parts supplied by reference TRBV5-6 and TRBJ2-4, is DAGVTQSPTHLIKTRGQQVTLRCSPKSGHDTVSWYQQALGQGPQFIFQYYEEEERQRGNFPDRFSGHQFPNYSSELNVNALLLGDSALYLCASSLGLGQLNIQYFGAGTRLSVL.

Notes on this clone: One end of the junction is discordant with germline, which a read error may explain. The chain joins TRBV18 to TRBJ2-2; the match to TRBD2 covers 9 bases. CDR3 length: 16 residues. In germline, CDR1 is KGHSH, CDR2 LQKENI. The CDR3 DNA reads as TGTGCCAGCTCCCCACGTCTAGCGGGATACACCGGGGAGCTGTTTTTT. It encodes CASSPRLAGYTGELFF.

The CDR3 protein is CSVGLGGAARYGYTF. The CDR3 DNA follows: TGCAGCGTTGGCCTAGGGGGCGCGGCCCGGTATGGCTACACCTTC. The chain has TRBV29-1 and TRBJ1-2, with 7 bases that match TRBD1. The CDR3 runs to 15 residues. The V gene end was trimmed by 4 bases and the J gene end by 5 bases; junction bases not matched to a gene: 13. Looked up from germline, CDR1 is SQVTM and CDR2 is ANQGSEA. Full variable domain (rest looked up from reference TRBV29-1 and TRBJ1-2): SAVISQKPSRDICQRGTSLTIQCQVDSQVTMMFWYRQQPGQSLTLIATANQGSEATYESGFVIDKFPISRPNLTFSTLTVSNMSPEDSSIYLCSVGLGGAARYGYTFGSGTRLTVV.

Notes on this clone: One junction end does not reproduce the germline sequence, and a read error may be involved. In the same sample, other DNA sequences code for this CDR3. The chain combines TRBV7-2 with TRBJ2-5; D remains unclear. The CDR3 contains 14 residues. From germline, CDR1 is SGHTA and CDR2 FQGNSA. Written as DNA, the CDR3 is TGCGCCAGCAGCTTAGCCTCTTGGGGAGAGACCCAGTACTTC. Its protein is CASSLASWGETQYF.

The chain has TRBV30 and TRBJ2-7; 9 bases match TRBD1. CDR1 and CDR2 (germline): GTSNPN, SVGIG (reference sequence). CDR3 size: 12 residues. Germline trimming cut 4 bases from V and 5 bases from J; bases unmatched to any gene: 3. The CDR3 sequence: CAWIDRGNEQYF. The CDR3 coding sequence is TGTGCCTGGATTGACAGGGGGAACGAGCAGTACTTC.

The chain joins TRBV9 to TRBJ2-7, with 8 bases lining up with TRBD1. V was clipped by 0 bases and J by 3 bases; unmatched bases: 5. CDR1 SGDLS and CDR2 YYNGEE come from the germline V gene. The CDR3 covers 15 residues. The DNA of the CDR3 is TGTGCCAGCAGCGTAGGGCAGGGGGCGTACTACGAGCAGTACTTC. Its protein is CASSVGQGAYYEQYF.